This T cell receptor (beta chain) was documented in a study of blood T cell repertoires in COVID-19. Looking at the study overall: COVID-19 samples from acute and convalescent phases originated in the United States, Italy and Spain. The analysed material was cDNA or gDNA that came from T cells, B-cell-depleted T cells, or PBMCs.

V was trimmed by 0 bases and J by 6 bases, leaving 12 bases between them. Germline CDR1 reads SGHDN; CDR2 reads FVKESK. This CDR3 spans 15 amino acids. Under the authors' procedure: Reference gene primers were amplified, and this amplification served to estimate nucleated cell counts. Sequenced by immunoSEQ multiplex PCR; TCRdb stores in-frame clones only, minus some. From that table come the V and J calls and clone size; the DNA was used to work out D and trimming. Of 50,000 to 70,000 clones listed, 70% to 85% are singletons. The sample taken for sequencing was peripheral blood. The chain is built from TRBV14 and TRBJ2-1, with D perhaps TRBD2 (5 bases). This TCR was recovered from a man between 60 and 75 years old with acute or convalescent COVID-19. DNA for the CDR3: TGTGCCAGCAGCCAAGATCCGGGATGGGGCAATGAGCAGTTCTTC. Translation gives CASSQDPGWGNEQFF.